The clone carrying this TCR beta chain was detected a few times. V lost 0 bases to trimming and J lost 6 bases, with 11 bases between them. The germline V gene encodes CDR1 LGHDT and CDR2 YNNKEL (reference sequence). The CDR3 totals 15 residues. The data were taken from a study of identical twins. TCRdb re-analysed the 5' RACE reads in MiXCR, keeping a single row per CDR3 protein. The sample has roughly 720,000 distinct CDR3 sequences; around a sixth are singletons. The data were also submitted as part of a second study, on T cells expressing NK-cell markers. Per that study: One of eight sequenced donors was HCMV-seronegative; the other seven were seropositive. The CD3+CD56-NKG2C+ fraction of a few donors was likewise dominated by these clonotypes.

V and J are TRBV3-1 and TRBJ1-4; the D gene is possibly TRBD1 (5 bases). This receptor was taken from a woman younger than 35 in good health. Specimen: PBMCs. CDR3 nucleotide sequence: TGTGCCAGCAGCCAAGAATGGGGGGGGGATGAAAAACTGTTTTTT. The encoded protein is CASSQEWGGDEKLFF.